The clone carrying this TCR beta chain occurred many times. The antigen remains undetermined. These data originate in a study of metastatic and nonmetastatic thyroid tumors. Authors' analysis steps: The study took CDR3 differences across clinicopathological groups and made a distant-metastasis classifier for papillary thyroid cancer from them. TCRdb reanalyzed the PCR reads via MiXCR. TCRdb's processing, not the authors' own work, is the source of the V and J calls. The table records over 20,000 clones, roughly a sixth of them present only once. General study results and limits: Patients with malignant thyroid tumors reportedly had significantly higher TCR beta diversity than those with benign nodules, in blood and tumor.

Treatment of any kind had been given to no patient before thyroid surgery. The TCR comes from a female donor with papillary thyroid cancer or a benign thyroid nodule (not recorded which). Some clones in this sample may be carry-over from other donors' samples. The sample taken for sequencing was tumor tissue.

This CDR3 is CSAQSGGMGTQYF. Here the CDR3 DNA reads TGCAGTGCCCAAAGTGGCGGGATGGGTACGCAGTATTTT. This chain uses TRBV20-1 with TRBJ2-3; a weak D match, TRBD2 (6 bases). Between the trimmed V and J ends, which lost 6 bases and 8 bases, there was a span of 18 bases. Germline V gene lookup returns CDR1 DFQATT and CDR2 SNEGSKA (reference sequence). There are 13 residues in the CDR3.